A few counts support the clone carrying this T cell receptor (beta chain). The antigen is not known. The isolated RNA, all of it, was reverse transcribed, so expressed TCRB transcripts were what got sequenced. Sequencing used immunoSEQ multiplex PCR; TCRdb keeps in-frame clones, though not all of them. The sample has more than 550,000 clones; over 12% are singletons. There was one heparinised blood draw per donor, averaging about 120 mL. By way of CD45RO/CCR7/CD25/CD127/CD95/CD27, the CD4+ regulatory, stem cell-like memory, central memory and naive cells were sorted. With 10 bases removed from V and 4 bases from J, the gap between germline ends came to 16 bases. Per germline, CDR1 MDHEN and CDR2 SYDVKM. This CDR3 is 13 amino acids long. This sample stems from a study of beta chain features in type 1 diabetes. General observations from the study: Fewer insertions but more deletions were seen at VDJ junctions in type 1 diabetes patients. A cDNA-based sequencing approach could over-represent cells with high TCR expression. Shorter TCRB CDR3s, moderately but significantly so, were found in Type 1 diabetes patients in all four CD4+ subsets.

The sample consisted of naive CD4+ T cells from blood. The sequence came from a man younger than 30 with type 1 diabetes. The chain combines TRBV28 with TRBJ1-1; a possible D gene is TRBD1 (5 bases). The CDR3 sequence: CATIIQGVTEAFF. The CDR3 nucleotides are TGTGCCACCATTATTCAGGGAGTCACTGAAGCTTTCTTT.